This TCR beta chain was captured in a study of T cell responses to AZD1222 COVID-19 vaccine. The length of the CDR3 is 14 residues. Trimming pared 5 bases from V and 6 bases from J, leaving 14 bases between. Per germline, CDR1 SGHTS and CDR2 YDEGEE. As for this clone: Its target is not known.

Whole-study results and caveats: The study reported that nearly half of spike-specific TCRs target unmutated variant regions. It was only a handful of AZD1222 recipients who were seropositive at baseline. Donors were largely white British and mainly female; clonal diversity was possibly underestimated. Spike-specific TCR depth and breadth grew after two AZD1222 doses.

Method: immunoSEQ multiplex PCR; TCRdb's copy keeps in-frame clones and lacks some. Of 85,000 to 110,000 clones listed, 88% are singletons. The starting material was peripheral blood, obtained on day 0 of AZD1222 vaccination. This rearrangement joins TRBV5-8 to TRBJ2-2; D is uncertain. This receptor was obtained from an adult in good health. The CDR3 DNA is TGTGCCAGCAGGGTGGCCCCGGTGGCCGGGGAGCTGTTTTTT. Protein: CASRVAPVAGELFF.